Detailed here is one T cell receptor (beta chain). Sequence at one end of the junction differs from germline and may be a read error. Generated by immunoSEQ multiplex PCR, the TCRdb table keeps only in-frame clones and is missing some. This sample carries over 350,000 clones, 85% to 95% of them seen once, and the ten largest clones take approximately 0.02%. These data come from a study of shared T cell receptors in the human thymus. This receptor was taken from a human donor. Sequenced sample: thymocytes.

The CDR3 protein is CASRATATSGGFF. CDR3 DNA: TGTGCCAGCAGAGCAACCGCGACTAGCGGGGGATTTTTT. The V call is TRBV6-1, the J call TRBJ2-3, with TRBD2 identical over 12 bases. Germline loops: CDR1 MNHNS, CDR2 SASEGT. CDR3 length equals 13 residues.